In this sample, the clone carrying this TCR beta chain turned up a few times. Its antigen is currently unknown. The Th1 cells were the flow-through after CD25, CD56 and CD294 bead selections. TCR alpha and beta CDR3s were amplified from mRNA by semiquantitative ARM-PCR. ARM-PCR used tagged nested gene-specific primers, then communal superprimers for exponential amplification. TCRdb analysed the multiplex PCR reads with MiXCR anew, one entry per CDR3 protein. The sample has 13,000 or so distinct CDR3 sequences; roughly two thirds are singletons. The sample is drawn from a study of relationships among human T cell subsets. The CDR3 sequence is 13 residues long. V was clipped by 6 bases and J by 6 bases; unmatched bases: 5. The germline V gene has CDR1 MDHEN and CDR2 SYDVKM. Study-wide results and limits: Over 60% of CD8+ cytotoxic sequences came from clones with over 100 reads. The seven subsets showed no significant differences in gene usage or CDR3 length. Many CDR3s were shared across Th1, Th2 and regulatory subsets.

The J gene is TRBJ1-5, the V gene TRBV28, with TRBD1 matching over 7 bases. The clonotype was recovered from a man between 40 and 49 years old in good health. Material: CD4+ Th1 cells sorted from blood. The chain's CDR3 is CASRLTGSQPQHF. For the CDR3, the DNA is TGTGCCAGCAGGTTGACAGGGTCTCAGCCCCAGCATTTT.